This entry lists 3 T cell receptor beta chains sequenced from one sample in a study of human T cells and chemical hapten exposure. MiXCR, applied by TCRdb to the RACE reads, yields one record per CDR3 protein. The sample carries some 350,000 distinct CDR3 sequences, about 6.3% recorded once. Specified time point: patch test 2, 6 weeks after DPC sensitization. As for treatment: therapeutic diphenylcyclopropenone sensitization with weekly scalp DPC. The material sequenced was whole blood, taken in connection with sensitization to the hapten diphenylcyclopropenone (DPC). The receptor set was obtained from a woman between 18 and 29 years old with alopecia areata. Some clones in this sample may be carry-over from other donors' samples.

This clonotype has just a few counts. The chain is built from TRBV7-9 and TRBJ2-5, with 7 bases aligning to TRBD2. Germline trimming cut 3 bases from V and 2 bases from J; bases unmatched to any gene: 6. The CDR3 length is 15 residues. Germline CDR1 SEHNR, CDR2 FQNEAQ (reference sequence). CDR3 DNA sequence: TGTGCCAGCAGCTTTCGGAGCGGGGTACAAGAGACCCAGTACTTC. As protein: CASSFRSGVQETQYF.

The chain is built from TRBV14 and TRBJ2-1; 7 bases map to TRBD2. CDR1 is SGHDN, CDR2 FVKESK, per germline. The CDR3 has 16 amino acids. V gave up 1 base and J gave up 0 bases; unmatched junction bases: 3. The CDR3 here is CASSQVAGGSYNEQFF. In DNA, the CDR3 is TGTGCCAGCAGCCAAGTAGCGGGTGGCTCCTACAATGAGCAGTTCTTC.

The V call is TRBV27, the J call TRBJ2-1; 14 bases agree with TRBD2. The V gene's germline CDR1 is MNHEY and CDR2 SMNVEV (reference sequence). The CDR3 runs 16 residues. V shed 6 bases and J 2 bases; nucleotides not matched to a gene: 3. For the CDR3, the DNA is TGTGCCAGCAGGATGACTAGCGGGGGGGCCTACAATGAGCAGTTCTTC. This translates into CASRMTSGGAYNEQFF.